A single sample is the source of the 24 T cell receptor beta chains below, sequenced in a study of cytomegalovirus exposure and HLA in healthy donors. The PCR made use of 60 Vbeta and 13 Jbeta primers. Sequenced by immunoSEQ multiplex PCR; TCRdb stores in-frame clones only, minus some. Of 90,000 to 150,000 clones listed, approximately 80% are singletons. Sequenced material: PBMCs. The receptors were sampled from a man between 45 and 60 years old in good health and CMV-seropositive.

This clone occurred a few times. Other DNA variants within this sample encode the same CDR3. The CDR3 protein is CASSLRGNTEAFF. In nucleotides, the CDR3 is TGTGCCAGCAGTCTCCGGGGAAACACTGAAGCTTTCTTT. The V gene is TRBV27, the J gene TRBJ1-1, with no clear D. The CDR3 contains 13 residues. Trimming shortened V by 5 bases and J by 2 bases, and 9 bases separated the two germline ends. Germline V gene sequence: CDR1 MNHEY, CDR2 SMNVEV (reference sequence).

A remark on this clone: Other DNA sequences from this sample encode an identical CDR3 as well. The genes are TRBV6-5 and TRBJ2-7; D is possibly TRBD2 (5 bases). Germline-derived CDR1 and CDR2 are MNHEY and SVGAGI. This CDR3 is 13 amino acids long. V shed 0 bases and J shed 3 bases, with 6 bases lying between them. CDR3 nucleotide sequence: TGTGCCAGCAGTTACTCTCGGGGCTACGAGCAGTACTTC. Its translation: CASSYSRGYEQYF.

The rearrangement joins TRBV7-2 to TRBJ1-2; 7 bases are a match to TRBD1. The CDR3 runs to 15 residues. Germline loops: CDR1 SGHTA, CDR2 FQGNSA. With V trimmed by 7 bases and J by 1 base, 9 bases remained unmatched. CDR3 DNA: TGTGCCAGCACGCCGGACAGGTTAGATAACTATGGCTACACCTTC. Amino acids: CASTPDRLDNYGYTF.

The CDR3 coding sequence is TGCGCCAGCAGTCCTCTGCAGGCGTCGCCCCAGTACTTC. Its protein product is CASSPLQASPQYF. The gene calls are TRBV5-1 and TRBJ2-5; D gene ambiguous. The CDR3 totals 13 residues. The V end lost 5 bases, the J end lost 9 bases, and 17 bases lay between the germline ends. CDR1 SGHRS and CDR2 YFSETQ come from the germline V gene.

The genes are TRBV5-6 and TRBJ1-2, with a possible D match to TRBD1 (5 bases). The CDR3 sequence is 14 residues long. CDR1 is SGHDT, CDR2 YYEEEE, per germline. Trimming removed 7 bases from V and 0 bases from J, with 13 bases in between. The CDR3 DNA is TGTGCCAGCGGCCGAGGACATACTAACTATGGCTACACCTTC. Translating it yields CASGRGHTNYGYTF.

This rearrangement joins TRBV9 to TRBJ1-1, with 9 positions matching TRBD1. Germline assignment: CDR1 SGDLS and CDR2 YYNGEE. The CDR3 is made up of 15 amino acids. The trim removed 4 bases at V and 6 bases at J, leaving 10 bases unmatched. CDR3 in DNA: TGTGCCAGCAGCACAACCGGGACAGGGTACGCTGAAGCTTTCTTT. It encodes CASSTTGTGYAEAFF.

The rearrangement joins TRBV14 to TRBJ1-1; the D gene is possibly TRBD1 (6 bases). V was cut by 3 bases and J by 4 bases, with 36 bases left in between. Germline CDR1 reads SGHDN; CDR2 reads FVKESK. The CDR3 loop spans 22 amino acids. The CDR3 sequence is CASSQDPLAGVTKRWYFTEAFF. The CDR3 DNA reads TGTGCCAGCAGCCAGGATCCTCTGGCAGGGGTAACGAAACGGTGGTATTTCACTGAAGCTTTCTTT.

Regarding this clone: Other DNA sequences of this sample code for an identical CDR3. This chain links TRBV27 with TRBJ1-5; 8 nucleotides align to TRBD1. J gave up 7 bases and V 2 bases, and 4 bases lay outside the gene matches. The CDR3 runs 14 residues. From germline, CDR1 is MNHEY and CDR2 SMNVEV (reference sequence). Here the CDR3 DNA reads TGTGCCAGCAGTTTAGGGACAGGCGAACAGCCCCAGCATTTT. It codes for CASSLGTGEQPQHF.

The J gene is TRBJ2-5, the V gene TRBV6-1; 9 bases align to TRBD1. This CDR3 contains 15 residues. Germline V lookup: CDR1 MNHNS, CDR2 SASEGT. The ends lost 6 bases at V and 4 bases at J; junction bases unmatched: 9. For the CDR3, the DNA is TGTGCCAGCAGCCGGACAGGACAGGGGACAGAGACCCAGTACTTC. Protein: CASSRTGQGTETQYF.

This rearrangement joins TRBV2 to TRBJ2-1, with TRBD2 matching 7 bases. The junction had 8 bases not matched to a gene; V was cut back by 4 bases and J by 8 bases. The CDR3 spans 14 residues. The germline V gene has CDR1 SNHLY and CDR2 FYNNEI. DNA for the CDR3: TGTGCCAGCAGTGCCCGAGCGGGGCGGTATGAGCAGTTCTTC. Encoded protein: CASSARAGRYEQFF. Full variable domain (remainder filled in from reference TRBV2 and TRBJ2-1): EPEVTQTPSHQVTQMGQEVILRCVPISNHLYFYWYRQILGQKVEFLVSFYNNEISEKSEIFDDQFSVERPDGSNFTLKIRSTKLEDSAMYFCASSARAGRYEQFFGPGTRLTVL.

This clone was observed a handful of times. The chain combines TRBV6-1 with TRBJ1-2; 9 bases align to TRBD1. V lost 8 bases, J lost 7 bases, and 5 bases stayed unmatched. This CDR3 has 12 residues. The germline CDR1 and CDR2 sequences are MNHNS and SASEGT. This chain's CDR3 is CASGQGIRGYTF. CDR3 nucleotides: TGTGCCAGCGGACAGGGGATCCGTGGCTACACCTTC.

This clone occurred a few times. The V and J genes are TRBV28 and TRBJ1-2; 7 nucleotides line up with TRBD1. This CDR3 spans 14 amino acids. Germline loops: CDR1 MDHEN, CDR2 SYDVKM. The J segment lost 2 bases and the V segment lost 5 bases, leaving 5 bases of the junction unmatched. The CDR3 sequence: CASSIVQGNYGYTF. CDR3 DNA sequence: TGTGCCAGCAGTATCGTACAGGGGAACTATGGCTACACCTTC.

The chain links TRBV4-1 to TRBJ1-2, with D possibly matching TRBD1 (5 bases). Germline values: CDR1 MGHRA, CDR2 YSYEKL. Trimming stripped 1 base from V and 7 bases from J, with 16 bases between. The CDR3 is made up of 15 amino acids. The CDR3 bases are TGCGCCAGCAGCCAAGGGCAGGGCCAGGGAGGTGGCTACACCTTC. The encoded protein is CASSQGQGQGGGYTF.

The chain has TRBV7-2 and TRBJ1-1; 8 bases are a match to TRBD1. With 3 bases clipped from V and 1 base from J, the junction kept 1 base outside the gene matches. This CDR3 has 14 amino acids. Germline V gives CDR1 SGHTA, CDR2 FQGNSA. CDR3 sequence reads: CASSFTGGNTEAFF. CDR3 sequence (DNA): TGTGCCAGCAGCTTTACAGGGGGGAACACTGAAGCTTTCTTT.

This chain connects TRBV7-6 to TRBJ2-2; possibly TRBD2 for D (6 bases). CDR3 length equals 16 residues. The germline CDR1 and CDR2 sequences are SGHVS and FNYEAQ. Trimming stripped 5 bases from V and 2 bases from J, with 15 bases between. The CDR3 loop is CASSPHSGQNTGELFF. As DNA, the CDR3 is TGTGCCAGCAGCCCACATAGCGGACAAAACACCGGGGAGCTGTTTTTT. Together with reference TRBV7-6 and TRBJ2-2, the CDR3 gives the full variable domain: GAGVSQSPRYKVTKRGQDVALRCDPISGHVSLYWYRQALGQGPEFLTYFNYEAQQDKSGLPNDRFSAERPEGSISTLTIQRTEQRDSAMYRCASSPHSGQNTGELFFGEGSRLTVL.

The chain has TRBV2 and TRBJ1-4, with 7 bases fitting TRBD1. The germline V gene has CDR1 SNHLY and CDR2 FYNNEI. Trimming took 6 bases from V and 8 from J; bases not matched to a gene: 6. The CDR3 loop spans 13 amino acids. For the CDR3, the DNA is TGTGCCAGCAGGACAGGGATGAGGGAAAAACTGTTTTTT. Its protein product is CASRTGMREKLFF.

This clone was observed at least ten times. This chain uses TRBV5-1 with TRBJ1-5, with 7 bases that match TRBD1. The V gene end was trimmed by 3 bases and the J gene end by 0 bases; junction bases not matched to a gene: 9. This CDR3 contains 17 residues. Germline V gene lookup returns CDR1 SGHRS and CDR2 YFSETQ. In nucleotides, the CDR3 is TGCGCCAGCAGCTGGGGACCATACAGGGGTAGCAATCAGCCCCAGCATTTT. It specifies CASSWGPYRGSNQPQHF. The whole variable domain, filled in from reference TRBV5-1 and TRBJ1-5, reads KAGVTQTPRYLIKTRGQQVTLSCSPISGHRSVSWYQQTPGQGLQFLFEYFSETQRNKGNFPGRFSGRQFSNSRSEMNVSTLELGDSALYLCASSWGPYRGSNQPQHFGDGTRLSIL.

The chain links TRBV29-1 to TRBJ1-2, with TRBD1 identical over 11 bases. This CDR3 has 11 residues. With 7 bases clipped from V and 7 bases from J, the junction kept 2 bases outside the gene matches. Germline values: CDR1 SQVTM, CDR2 ANQGSEA. The chain's CDR3 is CSDGQGAGYTF. The CDR3 coding sequence is TGCAGCGACGGACAGGGGGCTGGCTACACCTTC.

CDR3 bases: TGTGCCAGCAGGCGGGGGGGGACAGCCTATTCACCCCTCCACTTT. Encoded protein: CASRRGGTAYSPLHF. The chain carries TRBV6-5 and TRBJ1-6, with 7 bases matching TRBD1. The CDR3 runs to 15 residues. Unmatched junction bases numbered 10, after V lost 6 bases and J lost 8 bases. Germline V lookup: CDR1 MNHEY, CDR2 SVGAGI.

As for this clone: In the same sample, other DNA sequences code for this CDR3. The chain carries TRBV7-2 and TRBJ1-2; TRBD1 aligns across 7 bases. The CDR3 contains 12 residues. Germline V gene lookup returns CDR1 SGHTA and CDR2 FQGNSA. With 5 bases clipped from V and 5 bases from J, the junction kept 2 bases outside the gene matches. The CDR3 is CASSRTGYGYTF. In DNA form, the CDR3 reads TGTGCCAGCAGCCGGACAGGTTATGGCTACACCTTC.

The V gene is TRBV19, the J gene TRBJ1-1; maybe TRBD1 (5 bases). V lost 5 bases and J lost 3, with 16 bases in between. Germline assignment: CDR1 LNHDA and CDR2 SQIVND (reference sequence). The CDR3 sequence is 15 residues long. The CDR3 is CASSPTFDRYTEAFF. As DNA, the CDR3 is TGTGCCAGTAGTCCCACTTTTGACAGATACACTGAAGCTTTCTTT.

The chain combines TRBV5-4 with TRBJ2-2; 7 positions match TRBD2. The CDR3 length is 14 residues. The trim removed 0 bases at V and 6 bases at J, leaving 2 bases unmatched. The germline gives CDR1 SGHNT, CDR2 YYREEE (reference sequence). DNA of the CDR3: TGTGCCAGCAGCTTGGAACTAGCGCCCGGGGAGCTGTTTTTT. Encoded protein: CASSLELAPGELFF.

The chain joins TRBV6-1 to TRBJ1-4; D not resolved. Germline CDR1 MNHNS, CDR2 SASEGT. The V end was cut by 2 bases, the J end by 8 bases, with 9 bases between. This CDR3 contains 13 residues. In DNA, the CDR3 is TGTGCCAGCAGTGAACGGGGAGGGGAAAAACTGTTTTTT. Amino acid sequence: CASSERGGEKLFF.

V is TRBV10-2 and J is TRBJ2-7; TRBD2 is a possible D gene (6 bases). Germline loops: CDR1 WSHSY, CDR2 SAAADI. The CDR3 length is 14 residues. V gave up 2 bases and J gave up 5 bases, with 13 bases separating them. As DNA, the CDR3 is TGCGCCAGCAGTGAGGCTAGCGTTAGGAACGAGCAGTACTTC. Protein: CASSEASVRNEQYF.